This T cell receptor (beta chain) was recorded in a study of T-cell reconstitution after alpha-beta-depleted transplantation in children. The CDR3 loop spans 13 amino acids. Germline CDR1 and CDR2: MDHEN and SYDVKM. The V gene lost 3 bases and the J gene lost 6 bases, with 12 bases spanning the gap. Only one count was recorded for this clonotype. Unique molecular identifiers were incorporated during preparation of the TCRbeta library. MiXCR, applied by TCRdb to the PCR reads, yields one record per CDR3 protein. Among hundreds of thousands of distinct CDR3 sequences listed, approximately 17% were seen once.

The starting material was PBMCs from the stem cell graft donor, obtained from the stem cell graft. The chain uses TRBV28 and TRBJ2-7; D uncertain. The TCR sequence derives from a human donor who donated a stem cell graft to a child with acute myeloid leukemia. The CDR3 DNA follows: TGTGCCAGCAGTTTGCAGCTAGGCAGCGAGCAGTACGTC. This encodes CASSLQLGSEQYV.